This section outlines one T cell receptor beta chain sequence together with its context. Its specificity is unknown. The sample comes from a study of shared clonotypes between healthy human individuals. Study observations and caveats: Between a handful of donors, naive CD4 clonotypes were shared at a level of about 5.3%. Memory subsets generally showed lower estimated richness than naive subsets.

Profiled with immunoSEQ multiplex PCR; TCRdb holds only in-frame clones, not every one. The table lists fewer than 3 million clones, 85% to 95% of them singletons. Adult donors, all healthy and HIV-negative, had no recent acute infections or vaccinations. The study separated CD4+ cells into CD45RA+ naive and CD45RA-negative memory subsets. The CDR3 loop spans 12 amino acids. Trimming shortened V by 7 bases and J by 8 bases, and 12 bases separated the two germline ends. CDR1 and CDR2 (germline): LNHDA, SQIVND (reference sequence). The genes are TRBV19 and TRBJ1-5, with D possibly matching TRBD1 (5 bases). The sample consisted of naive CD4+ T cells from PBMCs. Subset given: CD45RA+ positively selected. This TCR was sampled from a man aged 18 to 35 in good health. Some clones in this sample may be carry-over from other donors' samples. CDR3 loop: CASNRGYEPQHF. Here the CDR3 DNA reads TGTGCCAGTAACCGGGGCTATGAGCCCCAGCATTTT.